The 21 T cell receptor beta chains below come from one sample, sequenced in a study of blood T cell repertoires in COVID-19 (dated by TCRdb to about 2020). The library came from the immunoSEQ multiplex PCR assay. Drawn from immuneACCESS, this table holds only the in-frame rearrangements with V and J called that TCRdb kept. Clones are partly lost; checked studies trace under half to an unresolved V gene and leave the rest unexplained. This sample lists 200,000 to 250,000 clones; roughly 80% were detected once. Of the sample, 1.8% falls within the top ten clones. The specimen was PBMCs or T cells enriched from blood (not recorded which). The receptors stem from a man aged 60-69 years who had recovered from COVID-19.

The chain combines TRBV5-4 with TRBJ2-1, with TRBD2 matching over 10 bases. This CDR3 has 17 residues. With V trimmed by 5 bases and J by 6 bases, 14 bases remained unmatched. Germline V gives CDR1 SGHNT, CDR2 YYREEE (reference sequence). CDR3 DNA: TGTGCCAGCAGATTGAAGTCTCTAGCGGGGGATACCAATGAGCAGTTCTTC. It specifies CASRLKSLAGDTNEQFF.

This chain links TRBV4-2 with TRBJ1-6; 7 bases match TRBD1. CDR3 length equals 16 residues. The germline CDR1 and CDR2 sequences are LGHNA and YNFKEQ. The junction had 5 bases not matched to a gene; V was cut back by 0 bases and J by 6 bases. The CDR3 bases are TGTGCCAGCAGCCAAGATCGTAACAGGGGTAATTCACCCCTCCACTTT. Amino acids: CASSQDRNRGNSPLHF.

The V gene is TRBV18, the J gene TRBJ2-6; 9 positions match TRBD1. CDR3 length: 16 amino acids. V dropped 2 bases and J dropped 2; count of bases not matched to a gene: 1. The germline CDR1 and CDR2 sequences are KGHSH and LQKENI. CDR3 nucleotides: TGTGCCAGCTCACCAGACAGGGGGACTGGGGCCAACGTCCTGACTTTC. It is translated as CASSPDRGTGANVLTF.

V usage is TRBV6-2 or TRBV6-3 and J usage is TRBJ2-7; 7 nucleotides line up with TRBD1. Per germline, CDR1 MNHEY and CDR2 SVGEGT. V dropped 6 bases and J dropped 0; count of bases not matched to a gene: 8. This CDR3 contains 15 residues. CDR3 protein: CASSRPGTDSYEQYF. The CDR3 DNA reads as TGTGCCAGCAGCCGCCCCGGGACAGACTCCTACGAGCAGTACTTC.

J is TRBJ1-5 and V is TRBV27, with D possibly being TRBD1 (6 bases). V was clipped by 6 bases and J by 7 bases, with 16 bases between them. This CDR3 region has 14 residues. Germline values: CDR1 MNHEY, CDR2 SMNVEV (reference sequence). The chain's CDR3 is CASSRTGIGQPQHF. The CDR3 coding sequence is TGTGCCAGCAGCCGAACAGGGATCGGGCAGCCCCAGCATTTT.

This chain links TRBV6-1 with TRBJ2-3; 10 bases line up with TRBD2. The V gene end was trimmed by 0 bases and the J gene end by 6 bases; junction bases not matched to a gene: 12. Germline values: CDR1 MNHNS, CDR2 SASEGT. The CDR3 runs 18 residues. CDR3 sequence reads: CASSEAGRGLAPPDTQYF. The CDR3 coding sequence is TGTGCCAGCAGTGAAGCAGGTCGGGGACTAGCGCCCCCGGATACGCAGTATTTT.

The chain carries TRBV9 and TRBJ1-6, with D hard to call. The CDR3 is 15 amino acids. Germline CDR1 SGDLS, CDR2 YYNGEE. V was trimmed by 5 bases and J by 3 bases, leaving 12 bases between them. The DNA of the CDR3 is TGTGCCAGCAGTGCGACGGGAAGCTATAATTCACCCCTCCACTTT. Amino acid sequence: CASSATGSYNSPLHF.

This clone turned up a few times. CDR3 amino acids: CASRPGQGAAGAYNEQFF. CDR3 in DNA: TGTGCCAGCAGACCGGGACAGGGCGCAGCGGGAGCCTACAATGAGCAGTTCTTC. V is TRBV5-6 and J is TRBJ2-1; perhaps TRBD1 as D (9 bases). The CDR3 is 18 amino acids. Trimming shortened V by 5 bases and J by 2 bases, and 23 bases separated the two germline ends. The germline V gene has CDR1 SGHDT and CDR2 YYEEEE.

The chain carries TRBV6-5 and TRBJ1-2; D is unclear. This CDR3 is 10 amino acids long. The V end was cut by 8 bases, the J end by 5 bases, with 6 bases between. Germline assignment: CDR1 MNHEY and CDR2 SVGAGI. The CDR3 loop reads CASREYGYTF. The CDR3 bases are TGTGCCAGCCGGGAATATGGCTACACCTTC.

The chain has TRBV18 and TRBJ1-4; D not certain. Trimming stripped 5 bases from V and 8 bases from J, with 12 bases between. CDR3 size: 13 residues. Germline-derived CDR1 and CDR2 are KGHSH and LQKENI. The CDR3 sequence: CASSIGREEKLFF. CDR3 DNA: TGTGCCAGCTCAATCGGACGGGAGGAAAAACTGTTTTTT.

J is TRBJ2-5 and V is TRBV27, with 14 bases lining up with TRBD2. CDR1 is MNHEY, CDR2 SMNVEV, per germline (reference sequence). V lost 3 bases to trimming and J lost 5 bases; unmatched junction nucleotides: 5. The CDR3 has 16 residues. DNA of the CDR3: TGTGCCAGCAGTTTGGGGACTAGCGGGGGTTACGAGACCCAGTACTTC. It codes for CASSLGTSGGYETQYF.

CDR3 residues: CASIQDRASYNEQFF. DNA for the CDR3: TGTGCCAGCATCCAGGACAGGGCCTCATACAATGAGCAGTTCTTC. The gene calls are TRBV7-2 and TRBJ2-1; 8 nucleotides match TRBD1. The CDR3 has 15 amino acids. Losses at the gene ends were 7 bases for V and 4 bases for J; bases not matched to a gene: 9. CDR1 and CDR2 (germline): SGHTA, FQGNSA.

J is TRBJ1-1 and V is TRBV4-3; 7 nucleotides agree with TRBD1. CDR3 length equals 14 residues. Trimming at V came to 6 bases and at J to 0 bases, leaving 4 bases not matched to a gene. Germline CDR1 LGHNA, CDR2 YSLEER. The CDR3 coding sequence is TGCGCCAGCAGTTACAGGGGATTGAACACTGAAGCTTTCTTT. Its translation is CASSYRGLNTEAFF.

This chain joins TRBV19 and TRBJ2-4, with TRBD1 identical over 9 bases. In germline, CDR1 is LNHDA, CDR2 SQIVND (reference sequence). The CDR3 has 16 residues. V was pared by 4 bases and J by 2 bases, with 6 bases of the junction left unmatched. The CDR3 protein is CASSRDRVGTKNIQYF. The CDR3 DNA follows: TGTGCCAGTAGTAGGGACAGGGTCGGCACCAAAAACATTCAGTACTTC.

The CDR3 DNA reads TGTGCCAGCAGTGAAGTAGGGAGGGGACAGGGGTTCTATGGCTACACCTTC. It codes for CASSEVGRGQGFYGYTF. The rearrangement links TRBV6-1 to TRBJ1-2, with 10 bases identical to TRBD1. V was clipped by 1 base and J by 4 bases; unmatched bases: 9. This CDR3 region has 17 residues. Germline CDR1 reads MNHNS; CDR2 reads SASEGT.

The V and J genes are TRBV5-8 and TRBJ1-5, with D maybe TRBD1 (5 bases). The germline V gene encodes CDR1 SGHTS and CDR2 YDEGEE. V lost 1 base to trimming and J lost 2 bases, with 7 bases between them. The CDR3 spans 14 residues. The CDR3: CASSLPRGNQPQHF. In DNA, the CDR3 is TGTGCCAGCAGCTTGCCCAGGGGCAATCAGCCCCAGCATTTT.

The chain uses TRBV28 and TRBJ1-5; maybe TRBD1 (5 bases). The CDR3 sequence is 17 residues long. Germline V lookup: CDR1 MDHEN, CDR2 SYDVKM. The germline V and J ends were trimmed by 6 bases and 2 bases, with 20 bases remaining between them. Here the CDR3 DNA reads TGTGCCAGCAGCCCGGGGGGGGGTAGGAAGGGCAATCAGCCCCAGCATTTT. It specifies CASSPGGGRKGNQPQHF.

V usage is TRBV15 and J usage is TRBJ1-2; the match to TRBD1 covers 8 bases. This CDR3 has 14 residues. V shed 3 bases, J shed 7 bases, and the junction held 7 bases outside the gene matches. Germline assignment: CDR1 LNHNV and CDR2 YYDKDF (reference sequence). CDR3 loop: CATSSDRGIGGYTF. For the CDR3, the DNA is TGTGCCACCAGCAGTGACAGGGGTATCGGTGGCTACACCTTC.

The V gene is TRBV27, the J gene TRBJ2-2; D gene uncertain. Germline CDR1 reads MNHEY; CDR2 reads SMNVEV (reference sequence). This CDR3 has 17 amino acids. The V gene lost 5 bases and the J gene lost 4 bases, with 20 bases spanning the gap. The CDR3 here is CASSPHITRIGTGELFF. DNA for the CDR3: TGTGCCAGCAGTCCCCACATTACCAGGATTGGCACCGGGGAGCTGTTTTTT.

This clone was observed a handful of times. V gene TRBV5-1 combines with J gene TRBJ2-3, with D maybe TRBD1 (6 bases). In germline, CDR1 is SGHRS, CDR2 YFSETQ. Trimming pared 8 bases from V and 2 bases from J, leaving 15 bases between. The CDR3 has 14 residues. The CDR3 nucleotides read TGCGCCAGTGAACAGGGATTAAACACAGATACGCAGTATTTT. This translates into CASEQGLNTDTQYF.

The chain joins TRBV2 to TRBJ1-6, with D maybe TRBD1 (5 bases). The CDR3 runs to 14 residues. V was clipped by 7 bases and J by 10 bases, with 17 bases between them. Germline CDR1 and CDR2: SNHLY and FYNNEI. CDR3 sequence: CASTMGGGGSPLHF. The CDR3 DNA is TGTGCCAGCACGATGGGGGGTGGGGGATCACCCCTCCACTTT. Full variable domain (outside the CDR3, taken from reference TRBV2 and TRBJ1-6): EPEVTQTPSHQVTQMGQEVILRCVPISNHLYFYWYRQILGQKVEFLVSFYNNEISEKSEIFDDQFSVERPDGSNFTLKIRSTKLEDSAMYFCASTMGGGGSPLHFGNGTRLTVT.